This is a list of T cell receptor beta chains from one sample in a study of T cells in Graves' hyperthyroidism and ophthalmopathy. TCRdb analysed the multiplex PCR reads with MiXCR anew, one entry per CDR3 protein. Altogether approximately 100,000 distinct CDR3 sequences are present, approximately 42% being singletons, with the ten largest covering roughly 10%. Sequencing was carried out using peripheral blood or thyroid tissue (not recorded which). These receptor sequences come from a woman aged 25-40 years with Graves' hyperthyroidism. CDR3s include the opening cysteine and the closing phenylalanine or tryptophan. D genes are given only for firm matches. Where a row states a size, it is once, few, many or the class of an expanded clone; other rows omit it.

V gene,clone size,J gene,D gene,CDR3 protein,CDR3 DNA
TRBV11-2,many,TRBJ2-5,NA,CASSLDGSLQTQYF,TGTGCCAGCAGCTTAGATGGTTCCCTCCAGACCCAGTACTTC
TRBV20-1,many,TRBJ2-5,TRBD2,CSARTSGQRFTQYF,TGCAGTGCTCGGACTAGCGGCCAGCGTTTCACCCAGTACTTC
TRBV7-6,NA,TRBJ2-5,TRBD2,CASSLGTSGRAAQETQYF,TGTGCCAGCAGCTTAGGGACTAGCGGGAGGGCTGCCCAAGAGACCCAGTACTTC
TRBV7-2,NA,TRBJ2-2,TRBD2,CASSRPGLAGDPGTGELFF,TGTGCCAGCAGCAGACCGGGACTAGCGGGAGACCCGGGTACCGGGGAGCTGTTTTTT
TRBV20-1,many,TRBJ1-5,NA,CSASGSWGGNQPQHF,TGCAGTGCTAGCGGTTCCTGGGGAGGAAATCAGCCCCAGCATTTT
TRBV9,NA,TRBJ2-2,NA,CASSVGGAYTGELFF,TGTGCCAGCAGCGTAGGGGGGGCGTATACCGGGGAGCTGTTTTTT
TRBV20-1,many,TRBJ1-3,NA,CSARDGLRGNTIYF,TGCAGTGCTAGAGATGGATTACGGGGAAACACCATATATTTT
TRBV7-3,NA,TRBJ2-5,NA,CASSHRRGETQYF,TGTGCCAGCAGCCACCGTCGGGGAGAGACCCAGTACTTC
TRBV4-2,many,TRBJ2-7,TRBD2,CASSQDTLAGGYEQYF,TGTGCCAGCAGCCAAGATACCCTAGCGGGAGGATACGAGCAGTACTTC
TRBV19,many,TRBJ1-5,TRBD1,CASSILQGAQPQHF,TGTGCCAGTAGTATTCTCCAGGGGGCACAGCCCCAGCATTTT
TRBV20-1,NA,TRBJ2-5,TRBD2,CSAPGLAGETQYF,TGCAGTGCGCCGGGACTAGCGGGGGAGACCCAGTACTTC
TRBV7-9,many,TRBJ1-2,TRBD1,CASSVRQGAFDGYTF,TGTGCCAGCAGCGTAAGACAGGGTGCATTCGATGGCTACACCTTC
TRBV30,few,TRBJ1-1,NA,CAWRAGGSTEAFF,TGTGCCTGGCGCGCGGGAGGGAGCACTGAAGCTTTCTTT
TRBV5-6,many,TRBJ2-6,TRBD1,CASSLGQTRSGANVLTF,TGTGCCAGCAGCCTGGGACAGACCCGCTCTGGGGCCAACGTCCTGACTTTC
TRBV7-2,NA,TRBJ2-7,TRBD2,CASRLSPGTSVWREQYF,TGTGCCAGCAGACTATCTCCCGGGACTAGCGTTTGGAGAGAGCAGTACTTC
TRBV5-6,NA,TRBJ1-5,TRBD1,CASSPQGSGNQPQHF,TGTGCCAGCAGCCCACAGGGGAGTGGCAATCAGCCTCAGCATTTT
TRBV7-8,NA,TRBJ2-5,NA,CASSSTLVGRGETQYF,TGTGCCAGCAGCTCTACCCTAGTCGGTCGCGGGGAGACCCAGTACTTC
TRBV27,few,TRBJ2-7,NA,CASGRQARDYEQYF,TGTGCCAGCGGTCGCCAGGCCAGGGACTACGAGCAGTACTTC
TRBV5-1,many,TRBJ2-7,NA,CASRASGGLGYEQYF,TGCGCCAGCAGAGCTTCTGGGGGTTTGGGCTACGAGCAGTACTTC
TRBV20-1,once,TRBJ1-6,NA,CSANGHFYSPPLHF,TGCAGTGCTAACGGACATTTTTATAGTCCACCCCTCCACTTT
TRBV10-2,NA,TRBJ2-2,TRBD2,CASLGLAANTGELFF,TGCGCCAGTTTAGGACTAGCGGCGAACACCGGGGAGCTGTTTTTT
TRBV5-1,NA,TRBJ2-7,NA,CASSLQGIWQSTYGQYF,TGTGCCAGCAGCTTACAAGGGATCTGGCAGTCCACCTACGGGCAGTACTTC
TRBV12-3/TRBV12-4,once,TRBJ1-5,TRBD1,CASSARQGLAYSNQPQHF,TGTGCCAGCAGTGCCCGACAGGGATTAGCTTATAGCAATCAGCCCCAGCATTTT